The clone carrying this TCR beta chain was picked up many times. The record originates from a study of human T cells and chemical hapten exposure. Indicated time point: patch test 1, 2 weeks after DPC sensitization. The treatment denotes: therapeutic diphenylcyclopropenone sensitization with weekly scalp DPC. TCRdb re-derived calls from the RACE reads in MiXCR, one entry per CDR3 protein. The sample holds 340,000 or so distinct CDR3 sequences; around 6.9% are singletons and the top ten take 7.5% to 9%. The TCR sequence derives from a young woman with alopecia areata. Some clones in this sample may be carry-over from other donors' samples. Source: whole blood, taken in connection with sensitization to the hapten diphenylcyclopropenone (DPC).

The CDR3 DNA reads as TGTGCCAGCAGTAAAAGGACAGAAAACACCGGGGAGCTGTTTTTT. Translated: CASSKRTENTGELFF. The V and J genes are TRBV25-1 and TRBJ2-2; D possibly corresponds to TRBD1 (6 bases). The V gene's germline CDR1 is MGHDK and CDR2 SYGVNS. Trimming cost V 5 bases and J 2 bases, with 12 bases left between them. The CDR3 runs 15 residues.